This entry lists 24 T cell receptor beta chains sequenced from one sample in a study of blood T cells in healthy people across ages. Alongside a J-beta primer mix, a sample-barcoded 5' primer served in a second PCR lasting about 7 to 12 cycles. From the 5' RACE reads, TCRdb called clonotypes with MiXCR, one entry per CDR3 protein. This sample has about 570,000 distinct CDR3 sequences, with roughly 28% found just once. Sequences were obtained from blood. These TCRs come from a woman aged 70 to 79 in good health.

Only a few counts were recorded for this clonotype. The chain uses TRBV9 and TRBJ1-2, with 10 bases identical to TRBD1. This CDR3 has 16 amino acids. Germline lookup yields CDR1 SGDLS and CDR2 YYNGEE. J gave up 6 bases and V 1 base, and 9 bases lay outside the gene matches. CDR3 sequence reads: CASSVRGDRGLNGYTF. The CDR3 nucleotides read TGTGCCAGCAGCGTAAGAGGCGACAGGGGGCTGAATGGCTACACCTTC. Supplemented by reference TRBV9 and TRBJ1-2, the full variable domain reads DSGVTQTPKHLITATGQRVTLRCSPRSGDLSVYWYQQSLDQGLQFLIQYYNGEERAKGNILERFSAQQFPDLHSELNLSSLELGDSALYFCASSVRGDRGLNGYTFGSGTRLTVV.

This clonotype came up a few times. This chain joins TRBV6-1 and TRBJ2-3; D possibly matches TRBD1 or TRBD2 (5 bases each). Per the germline V gene, CDR1 is MNHNS and CDR2 is SASEGT. V dropped 7 bases and J dropped 7 bases, with 12 bases sitting between them. CDR3 size: 12 residues. The CDR3 region is CASTSRGNTQYF. Written as DNA, the CDR3 is TGTGCCAGCACCTCGAGGGGCAATACGCAGTATTTT.

This clonotype was observed a single time. The chain couples TRBV18 to TRBJ1-1; a weak D match, TRBD1 (5 bases). V was shortened by 5 bases and J by 1 base, with 11 bases between the two germline ends. CDR1 and CDR2 (germline): KGHSH, LQKENI. This CDR3 is built from 14 residues. CDR3 in amino acids: CASSATEGNTEAFF. The CDR3 region has the DNA TGTGCCAGCTCAGCGACAGAAGGGAACACTGAAGCTTTCTTT.

This clonotype showed up just a few times. The junction and the germline gene differ at one end; a read error may be behind it. This chain links TRBV11-3 with TRBJ2-1, with D hard to call. Germline CDR1 and CDR2: SGHNT and YENEEA. This CDR3 is 14 amino acids long. CDR3 loop: CTSSLDNLHNEQFF. As DNA, the CDR3 is TGTACCAGCAGCTTAGATAATCTCCACAATGAGCAGTTCTTC. Supplemented by reference TRBV11-3 and TRBJ2-1, the full variable domain reads EAGVVQSPRYKIIEKKQPVAFWCNPISGHNTLYWYLQNLGQGPELLIRYENEEAVDDSQLPKDRFSAERLKGVDSTLKIQPAELGDSAVYLCTSSLDNLHNEQFFGPGTRLTVL.

In this sample, this clonotype turned up a few times. This chain connects TRBV7-2 to TRBJ1-2; D is perhaps TRBD1 (6 bases). V was shortened by 3 bases and J by 2 bases, with 10 bases between the two germline ends. CDR3 length: 14 amino acids. Germline-derived CDR1 and CDR2 are SGHTA and FQGNSA. CDR3 loop: CASSFPTGNYGYTF. CDR3 bases: TGTGCCAGCAGCTTCCCGACAGGAAACTATGGCTACACCTTC. Full variable domain (remainder filled in from reference TRBV7-2 and TRBJ1-2): GAGVSQSPSNKVTEKGKDVELRCDPISGHTALYWYRQSLGQGLEFLIYFQGNSAPDKSGLPSDRFSAERTGGSVSTLTIQRTQQEDSAVYLCASSFPTGNYGYTFGSGTRLTVV.

V is TRBV20-1 and J is TRBJ1-1, with TRBD1 matching over 9 bases. Germline V gives CDR1 DFQATT, CDR2 SNEGSKA (reference sequence). This CDR3 has 14 amino acids. Unmatched junction bases numbered 5, after V lost 6 bases and J lost 0 bases. The CDR3 DNA is TGCAGTGCCCCGGACAGGGGAATGAACACTGAAGCTTTCTTT. This sequence encodes CSAPDRGMNTEAFF.

This chain connects TRBV4-2 to TRBJ1-2, with 8 bases aligning to TRBD1. CDR3 length: 15 amino acids. With V trimmed by 0 bases and J by 4 bases, 4 bases remained unmatched. In germline, CDR1 is LGHNA, CDR2 YNFKEQ. The CDR3 reads CASSQEDRAPYGYTF. The CDR3 coding sequence is TGTGCCAGCAGCCAAGAGGACAGGGCCCCCTATGGCTACACCTTC.

This clonotype has at least ten counts. Germline and junction disagree at one end, which may indicate a read error. The rearrangement uses TRBV3-1 and TRBJ2-7; D is unresolved. The CDR3 consists of 12 residues. The germline V gene encodes CDR1 LGHDT and CDR2 YNNKEL (reference sequence). CDR3 sequence: CASSQDSYEQYF. In DNA, the CDR3 is TGCGCCAGCAGCCAAGATAGTTACGAGCAGTACTTC.

V is TRBV6-2 or TRBV6-3 and J is TRBJ1-2, with D unclear. The CDR3 runs to 14 residues. V was pared by 6 bases and J by 6 bases, with 17 bases between. Germline V CDR1 and CDR2: MNHEY, SVGEGT. This CDR3 is CASSGGRETDGYTF. DNA for the CDR3: TGTGCCAGCAGCGGAGGACGGGAGACGGATGGCTACACCTTC.

The chain joins TRBV20-1 to TRBJ2-1; a weak D match, TRBD1 (7 bases). Germline lookup yields CDR1 DFQATT and CDR2 SNEGSKA (reference sequence). V was pared by 1 base and J by 7 bases, with 23 bases between. This CDR3 has 17 amino acids. CDR3 nucleotide sequence: TGCAGTGCTAGAGCCCTCCAAGGAGGGGGCAGAAGGAATGAGCAGTTCTTC. Translation: CSARALQGGGRRNEQFF.

This chain connects TRBV29-1 to TRBJ2-3; 7 positions agree with TRBD2. This CDR3 spans 14 amino acids. Trimming at V came to 6 bases and at J to 2 bases, leaving 8 bases not matched to a gene. CDR1 is SQVTM, CDR2 ANQGSEA, per germline. The CDR3 is CSVEPAGLTDTQYF. The CDR3 DNA follows: TGCAGCGTAGAACCAGCGGGACTCACAGATACGCAGTATTTT.

This clonotype was observed a few times. This sequence joins TRBV20-1 and TRBJ2-5; TRBD2 agrees at 8 bases. The J call may be wrong; the DNA end is better matched by TRBJ2-1. The CDR3 has 14 amino acids. Germline V CDR1 and CDR2: DFQATT, SNEGSKA (reference sequence). CDR3 amino acids: CSASGGATYNEQFF. DNA of the CDR3: TGCAGTGCTAGCGGGGGGGCCACCTACAATGAGCAGTTCTTC.

The genes are TRBV20-1 and TRBJ2-4; 9 nucleotides match TRBD1. After removal of 6 bases from V and 5 bases from J, the junction contained 8 bases not matched to a gene. Germline CDR1 DFQATT, CDR2 SNEGSKA (reference sequence). There are 14 residues in the CDR3. This CDR3 reads CSATTGGGQNIQYF. The CDR3 DNA reads TGCAGTGCAACAACAGGGGGCGGTCAAAACATTCAGTACTTC.

This clonotype was seen only a few times. This chain uses TRBV29-1 with TRBJ2-5, with a weak D call TRBD1 (5 bases). Trimming took off 7 bases at V and 2 bases at J, with 11 bases between the two ends. Looked up from germline, CDR1 is SQVTM and CDR2 is ANQGSEA. The CDR3 extends over 12 amino acids. The CDR3 DNA follows: TGCAGCGGAGGACACGCGCAAGAGACCCAGTACTTC. Translating gives CSGGHAQETQYF. The complete variable domain, with remaining parts taken from reference TRBV29-1 and TRBJ2-5, reads SAVISQKPSRDICQRGTSLTIQCQVDSQVTMMFWYRQQPGQSLTLIATANQGSEATYESGFVIDKFPISRPNLTFSTLTVSNMSPEDSSIYLCSGGHAQETQYFGPGTRLLVL.

This clonotype was found once. The rearrangement joins TRBV5-1 to TRBJ2-1; 7 bases are shared with TRBD2. Germline CDR1 and CDR2: SGHRS and YFSETQ. The CDR3 is made up of 16 amino acids. V lost 4 bases to trimming and J lost 1 base; unmatched junction nucleotides: 8. The CDR3: CASSKTSDLSYNEQFF. In DNA form, the CDR3 reads TGCGCCAGCAGCAAAACTAGCGATTTATCCTACAATGAGCAGTTCTTC.

The genes are TRBV12-3 or TRBV12-4 and TRBJ2-7; 8 nucleotides line up with TRBD1. The V gene end was trimmed by 3 bases and the J gene end by 4 bases; junction bases not matched to a gene: 8. The CDR3 consists of 15 residues. The CDR3 DNA sequence: TGTGCCAGCAGTTTGTTCCAGGGGGCAAATTACGAGCAGTACTTC. Protein sequence: CASSLFQGANYEQYF.

This clonotype was seen more than once but under ten times. The V call is TRBV7-2, the J call TRBJ2-7; D gene ambiguous. V dropped 6 bases and J dropped 2 bases, with 11 bases sitting between them. The CDR3 sequence is 13 residues long. Germline CDR1 SGHTA, CDR2 FQGNSA. The CDR3, as DNA: TGTGCCAGCAGTAGAGACTTAACCTACGAGCAGTACTTC. Translated: CASSRDLTYEQYF.

The chain's CDR3 is CASSSRDRDEQFF. For the CDR3, the DNA is TGTGCCAGCAGCTCCCGGGACAGGGATGAGCAGTTCTTC. J is TRBJ2-1 and V is TRBV7-2; 9 bases are a match to TRBD1. The length of the CDR3 is 13 residues. Germline CDR1 SGHTA, CDR2 FQGNSA. V was pared by 4 bases and J by 8 bases, with 3 bases of the junction left unmatched.

The chain has TRBV7-2 and TRBJ2-7, with D perhaps TRBD2 (7 bases). This CDR3 comprises 18 residues. From germline, CDR1 is SGHTA and CDR2 FQGNSA. V lost 5 bases, J lost 0 bases, and 23 bases lay in between. CDR3 sequence: CASSPSLSGRGASYEQYF. The CDR3 bases are TGTGCCAGCAGCCCAAGCCTTTCGGGACGGGGGGCCTCCTACGAGCAGTACTTC.

This clonotype was counted only a few times. J is TRBJ1-1 and V is TRBV6-2 or TRBV6-3; D gene ambiguous. In germline, CDR1 is MNHEY, CDR2 SVGEGT. The germline V and J ends were trimmed by 0 bases and 8 bases, with 10 bases remaining between them. The CDR3 contains 13 residues. The CDR3 sequence is CASSYSSRSEAFF. In DNA, the CDR3 is TGTGCCAGCAGTTACTCGTCTCGAAGCGAAGCTTTCTTT.

V and J are TRBV20-1 and TRBJ2-7; 8 positions match TRBD2. The end of the DNA fits TRBJ2-5 better, so the J call may be wrong. The germline gives CDR1 DFQATT, CDR2 SNEGSKA (reference sequence). There are 19 residues in the CDR3. CDR3 protein: CSAPPRFSARGGYQETQYF. In nucleotides, the CDR3 is TGCAGTGCTCCCCCCAGATTCTCGGCTCGCGGGGGGTACCAAGAGACCCAGTACTTC.

CDR3 DNA: TGTGCCAGCAGTTTAGGATCCTTTGACTACACCTTC. This codes for CASSLGSFDYTF. The rearrangement uses TRBV12-3 or TRBV12-4 and TRBJ1-2; no firm D call. V was pared by 1 base and J by 10 bases, with 10 bases between. The CDR3 has 12 amino acids.

The chain employs TRBV12-3 or TRBV12-4 and TRBJ1-4; 7 nucleotides line up with TRBD1. Trimming removed 6 bases from V and 6 bases from J; junction bases left unmatched: 7. The CDR3 covers 14 residues. Here the CDR3 reads CASRFRDRDEKLFF. CDR3 DNA: TGTGCCAGCAGGTTCCGGGACAGAGATGAAAAACTGTTTTTT.

The V and J genes are TRBV19 and TRBJ1-2, with D possibly TRBD1 on 5 matching bases. CDR3 length: 13 amino acids. V lost 8 bases and J lost 3, with 13 bases in between. Per germline, CDR1 LNHDA and CDR2 SQIVND (reference sequence). In DNA form, the CDR3 reads TGTGCCAGTCTGAGGGGTGGTGACTATGGCTACACCTTC. This gives the protein CASLRGGDYGYTF.